The T cell receptor (beta chain) described here comes from a study of early T cells in non-severe SARS-CoV-2 infection. TCRdb reprocessed the 5' RACE reads with MiXCR, giving one entry per CDR3 protein. The sample has tens of thousands of distinct CDR3 sequences, roughly 12% seen once. This CDR3 is built from 13 residues. The ends lost 5 bases at V and 11 bases at J; junction bases unmatched: 10. Germline values: CDR1 SGHTA, CDR2 FQGTGA. The receptor's source is an adult who was a healthcare worker with PCR-confirmed SARS-CoV-2 infection or an uninfected control (not recorded which). This chain uses TRBV7-3 with TRBJ2-3, with 7 bases lining up with TRBD2. Input material: whole blood. The CDR3 DNA sequence: TGTGCCAGCAGCCCCACCGGAGCGGGGAAGCAGTATTTT. Protein product: CASSPTGAGKQYF.